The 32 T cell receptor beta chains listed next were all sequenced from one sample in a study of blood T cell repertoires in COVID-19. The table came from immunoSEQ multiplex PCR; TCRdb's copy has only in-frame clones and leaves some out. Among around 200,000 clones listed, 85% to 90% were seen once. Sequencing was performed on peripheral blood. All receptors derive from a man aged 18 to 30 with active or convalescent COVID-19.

The CDR3 is CASSPMGLAGFNTGELFF. CDR3 coding DNA: TGTGCCAGCAGTCCGATGGGACTAGCGGGTTTTAACACCGGGGAGCTGTTTTTT. The chain combines TRBV6-6 with TRBJ2-2, with TRBD2 matching over 12 bases. The V gene's germline CDR1 is MNHNY and CDR2 SVGAGI (reference sequence). The junction had 9 bases not matched to a gene; V was cut back by 5 bases and J by 2 bases. This CDR3 comprises 18 residues.

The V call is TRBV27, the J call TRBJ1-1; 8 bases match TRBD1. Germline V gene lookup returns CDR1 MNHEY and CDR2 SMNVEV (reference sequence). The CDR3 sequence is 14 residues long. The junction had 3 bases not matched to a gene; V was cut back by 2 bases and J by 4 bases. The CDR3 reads CASSLQGAVTEAFF. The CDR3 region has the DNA TGTGCCAGCAGTTTACAGGGGGCGGTCACTGAAGCTTTCTTT.

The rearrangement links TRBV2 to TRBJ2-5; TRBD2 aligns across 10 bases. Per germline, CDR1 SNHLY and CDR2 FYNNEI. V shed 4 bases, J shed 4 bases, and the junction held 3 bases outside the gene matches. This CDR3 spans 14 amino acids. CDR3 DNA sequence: TGTGCCAGCAGTGCGGCTAGCGGGAGAGAGACCCAGTACTTC. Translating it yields CASSAASGRETQYF.

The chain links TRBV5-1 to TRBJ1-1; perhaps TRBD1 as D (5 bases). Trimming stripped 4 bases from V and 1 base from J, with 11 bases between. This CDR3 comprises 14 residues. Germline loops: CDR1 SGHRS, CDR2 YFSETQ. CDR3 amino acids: CASSVTVQNTEAFF. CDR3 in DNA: TGCGCCAGCAGCGTGACAGTGCAGAACACTGAAGCTTTCTTT.

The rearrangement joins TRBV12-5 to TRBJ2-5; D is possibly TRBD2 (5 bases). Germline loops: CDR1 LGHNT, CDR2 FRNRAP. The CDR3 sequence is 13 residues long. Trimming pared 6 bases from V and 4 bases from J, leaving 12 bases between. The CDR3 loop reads CASGRETGETQYF. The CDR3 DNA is TGTGCTAGTGGCCGGGAAACGGGAGAGACCCAGTACTTC.

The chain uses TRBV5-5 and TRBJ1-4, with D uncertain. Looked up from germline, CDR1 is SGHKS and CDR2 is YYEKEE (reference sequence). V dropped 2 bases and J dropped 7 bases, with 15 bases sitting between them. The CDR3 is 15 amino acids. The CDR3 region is CASSFGRPEGEKLFF. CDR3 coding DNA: TGTGCCAGCAGCTTCGGCAGGCCGGAGGGTGAAAAACTGTTTTTT.

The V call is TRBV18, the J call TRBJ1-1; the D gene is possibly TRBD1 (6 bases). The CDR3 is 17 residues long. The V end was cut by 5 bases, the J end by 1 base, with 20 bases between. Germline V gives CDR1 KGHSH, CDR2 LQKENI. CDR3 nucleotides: TGTGCCAGCTCAACCTTACACAAGACAGGCGAGAACACTGAAGCTTTCTTT. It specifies CASSTLHKTGENTEAFF. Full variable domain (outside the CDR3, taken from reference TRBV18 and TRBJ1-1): NAGVMQNPRHLVRRRGQEARLRCSPMKGHSHVYWYRQLPEEGLKFMVYLQKENIIDESGMPKERFSAEFPKEGPSILRIQQVVRGDSAAYFCASSTLHKTGENTEAFFGQGTRLTVV.

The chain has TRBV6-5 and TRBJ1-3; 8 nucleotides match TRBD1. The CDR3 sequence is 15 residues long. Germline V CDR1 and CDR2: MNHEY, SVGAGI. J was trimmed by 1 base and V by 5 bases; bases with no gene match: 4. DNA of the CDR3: TGTGCCAGCAGTCGGACAGGGCTTTCTGGAAACACCATATATTTT. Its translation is CASSRTGLSGNTIYF.

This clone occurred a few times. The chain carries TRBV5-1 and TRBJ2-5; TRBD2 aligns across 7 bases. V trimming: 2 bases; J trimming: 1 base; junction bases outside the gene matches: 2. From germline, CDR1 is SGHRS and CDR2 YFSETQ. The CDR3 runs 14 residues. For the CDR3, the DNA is TGCGCCAGCAGCTTCGGGACTACCCAAGAGACCCAGTACTTC. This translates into CASSFGTTQETQYF.

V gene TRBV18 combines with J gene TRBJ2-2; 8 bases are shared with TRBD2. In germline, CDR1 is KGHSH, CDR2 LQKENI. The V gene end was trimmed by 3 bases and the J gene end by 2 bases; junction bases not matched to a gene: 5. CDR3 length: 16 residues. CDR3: CASSPRTSLNTGELFF. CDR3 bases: TGTGCCAGCTCACCCCGGACTAGCCTTAACACCGGGGAGCTGTTTTTT.

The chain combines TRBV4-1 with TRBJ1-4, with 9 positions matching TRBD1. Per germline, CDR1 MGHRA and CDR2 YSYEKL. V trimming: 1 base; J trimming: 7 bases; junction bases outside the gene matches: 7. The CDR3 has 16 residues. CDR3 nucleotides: TGCGCCAGCAGCCAAGGGGGGACAGGGAGTTTTGAAAAACTGTTTTTT. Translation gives CASSQGGTGSFEKLFF.

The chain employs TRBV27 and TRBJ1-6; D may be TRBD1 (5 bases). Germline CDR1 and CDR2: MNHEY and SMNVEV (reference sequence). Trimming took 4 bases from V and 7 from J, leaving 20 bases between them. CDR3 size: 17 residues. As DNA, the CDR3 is TGTGCCAGCAGTTCCCGGTGGGGGGTGGACTGGAATTCACCCCTCCACTTT. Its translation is CASSSRWGVDWNSPLHF.

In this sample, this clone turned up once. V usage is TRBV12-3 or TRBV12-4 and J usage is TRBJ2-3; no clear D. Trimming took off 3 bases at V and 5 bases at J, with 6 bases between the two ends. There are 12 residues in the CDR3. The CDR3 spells CASSFGRDTQYF. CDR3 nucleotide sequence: TGTGCCAGCAGTTTTGGGCGAGATACGCAGTATTTT.

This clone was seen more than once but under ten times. The CDR3 spells CASSSYRGVKDTEAFF. CDR3 coding DNA: TGTGCCAGCAGCTCTTATCGGGGGGTAAAGGACACTGAAGCTTTCTTT. The J gene is TRBJ1-1, the V gene TRBV7-9, with a possible D match to TRBD1 (5 bases). The V gene lost 4 bases and the J gene lost 3 bases, with 18 bases spanning the gap. This CDR3 has 16 amino acids. In germline, CDR1 is SEHNR, CDR2 FQNEAQ (reference sequence).

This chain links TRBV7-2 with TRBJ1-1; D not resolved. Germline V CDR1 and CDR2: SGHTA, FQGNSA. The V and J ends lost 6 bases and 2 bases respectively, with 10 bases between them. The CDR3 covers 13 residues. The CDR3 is CASRLAINTEAFF. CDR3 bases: TGTGCCAGCAGACTAGCGATAAACACTGAAGCTTTCTTT.

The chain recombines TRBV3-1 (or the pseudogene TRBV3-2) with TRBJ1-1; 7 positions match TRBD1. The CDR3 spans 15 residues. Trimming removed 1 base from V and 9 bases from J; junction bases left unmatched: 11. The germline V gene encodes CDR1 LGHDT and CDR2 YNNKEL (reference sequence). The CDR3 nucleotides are TGTGCCAGCAGCCAAGTTGAACAAGGGACAGCCAAAGCTTTCTTT. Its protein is CASSQVEQGTAKAFF.

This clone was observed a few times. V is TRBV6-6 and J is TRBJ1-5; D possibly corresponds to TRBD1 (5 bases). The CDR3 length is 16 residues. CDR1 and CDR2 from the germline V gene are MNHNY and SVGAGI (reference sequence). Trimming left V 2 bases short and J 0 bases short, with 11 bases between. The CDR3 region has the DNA TGTGCCAGCAGTTACCGAAGACAGAATAGCAATCAGCCCCAGCATTTT. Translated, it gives CASSYRRQNSNQPQHF.

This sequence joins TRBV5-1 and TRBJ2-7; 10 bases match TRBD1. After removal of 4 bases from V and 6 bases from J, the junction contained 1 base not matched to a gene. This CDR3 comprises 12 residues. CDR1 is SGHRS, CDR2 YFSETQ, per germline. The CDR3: CASSRDRGEQYF. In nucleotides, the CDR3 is TGCGCCAGCAGCCGGGACAGGGGCGAGCAGTACTTC.

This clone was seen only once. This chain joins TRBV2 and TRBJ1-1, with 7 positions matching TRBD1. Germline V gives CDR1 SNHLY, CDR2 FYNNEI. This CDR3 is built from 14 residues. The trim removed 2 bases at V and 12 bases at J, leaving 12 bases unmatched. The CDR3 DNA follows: TGTGCCAGCAGTGAAAGTACAGGGGCCAAGGGGACTTTCTTT. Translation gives CASSESTGAKGTFF.

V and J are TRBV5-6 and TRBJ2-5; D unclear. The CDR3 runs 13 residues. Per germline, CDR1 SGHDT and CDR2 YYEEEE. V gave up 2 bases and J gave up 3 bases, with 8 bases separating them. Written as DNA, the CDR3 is TGTGCCAGCAGCTTTATAGCAGAAGAGACCCAGTACTTC. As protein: CASSFIAEETQYF. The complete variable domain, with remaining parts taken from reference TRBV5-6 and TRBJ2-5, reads DAGVTQSPTHLIKTRGQQVTLRCSPKSGHDTVSWYQQALGQGPQFIFQYYEEEERQRGNFPDRFSGHQFPNYSSELNVNALLLGDSALYLCASSFIAEETQYFGPGTRLLVL.

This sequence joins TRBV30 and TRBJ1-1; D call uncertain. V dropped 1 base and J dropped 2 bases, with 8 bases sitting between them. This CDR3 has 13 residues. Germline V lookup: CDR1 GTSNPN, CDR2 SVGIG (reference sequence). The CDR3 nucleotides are TGTGCCTGGAGTGAGGACTACAACACTGAAGCTTTCTTT. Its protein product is CAWSEDYNTEAFF.

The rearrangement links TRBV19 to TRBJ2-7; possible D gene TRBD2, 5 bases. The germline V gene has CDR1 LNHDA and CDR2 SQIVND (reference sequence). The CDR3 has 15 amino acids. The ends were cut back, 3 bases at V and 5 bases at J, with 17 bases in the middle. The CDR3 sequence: CASSIRSRGGDEQYF. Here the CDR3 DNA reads TGTGCCAGTAGTATCCGGTCCCGGGGTGGGGACGAGCAGTACTTC.

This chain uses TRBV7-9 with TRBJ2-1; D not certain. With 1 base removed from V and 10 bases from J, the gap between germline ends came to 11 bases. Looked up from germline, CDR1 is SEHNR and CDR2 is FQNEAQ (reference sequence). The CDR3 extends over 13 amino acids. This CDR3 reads CASSLGSPREQFF. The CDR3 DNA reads TGTGCCAGCAGCTTAGGGTCACCGCGAGAGCAGTTCTTC.

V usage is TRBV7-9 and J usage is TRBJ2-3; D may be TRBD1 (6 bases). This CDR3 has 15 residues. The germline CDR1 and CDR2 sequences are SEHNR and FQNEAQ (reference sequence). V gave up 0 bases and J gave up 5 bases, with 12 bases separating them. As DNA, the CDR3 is TGTGCCAGCAGCTTAGCCGGGACATTGATAGATACGCAGTATTTT. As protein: CASSLAGTLIDTQYF.

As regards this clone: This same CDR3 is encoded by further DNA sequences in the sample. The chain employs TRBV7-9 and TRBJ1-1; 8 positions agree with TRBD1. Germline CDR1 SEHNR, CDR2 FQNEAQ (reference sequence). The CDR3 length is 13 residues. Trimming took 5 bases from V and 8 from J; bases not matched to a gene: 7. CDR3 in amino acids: CASSLGQGTEAFF. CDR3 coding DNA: TGTGCCAGCAGCCTAGGACAGGGCACAGAAGCTTTCTTT.

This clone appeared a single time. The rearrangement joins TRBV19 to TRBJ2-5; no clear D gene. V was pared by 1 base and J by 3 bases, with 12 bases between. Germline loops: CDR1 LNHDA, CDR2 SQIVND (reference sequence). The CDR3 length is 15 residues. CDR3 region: CASSIGRLVKETQYF. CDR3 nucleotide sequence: TGTGCCAGTAGTATAGGTCGTCTAGTCAAAGAGACCCAGTACTTC.

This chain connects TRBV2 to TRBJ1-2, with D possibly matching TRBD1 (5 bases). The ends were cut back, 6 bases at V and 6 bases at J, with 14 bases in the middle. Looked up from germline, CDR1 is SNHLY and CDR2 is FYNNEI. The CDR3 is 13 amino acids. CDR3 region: CASSSQVVDGYTF. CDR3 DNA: TGTGCCAGCAGCTCACAGGTCGTCGATGGCTACACCTTC. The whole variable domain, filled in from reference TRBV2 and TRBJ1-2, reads EPEVTQTPSHQVTQMGQEVILRCVPISNHLYFYWYRQILGQKVEFLVSFYNNEISEKSEIFDDQFSVERPDGSNFTLKIRSTKLEDSAMYFCASSSQVVDGYTFGSGTRLTVV.

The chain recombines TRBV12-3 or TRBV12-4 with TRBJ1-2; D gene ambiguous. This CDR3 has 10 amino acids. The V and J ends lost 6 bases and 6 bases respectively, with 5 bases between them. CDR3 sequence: CASSRDGYTF. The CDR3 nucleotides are TGTGCCAGCAGCCGGGATGGCTACACCTTC.

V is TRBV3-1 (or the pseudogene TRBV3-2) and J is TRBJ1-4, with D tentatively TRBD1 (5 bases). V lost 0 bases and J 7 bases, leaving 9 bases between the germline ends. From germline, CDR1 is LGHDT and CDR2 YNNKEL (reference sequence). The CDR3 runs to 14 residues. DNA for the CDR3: TGTGCCAGCAGCCAAGATAGCGGGGGTGAAAAACTGTTTTTT. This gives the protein CASSQDSGGEKLFF.

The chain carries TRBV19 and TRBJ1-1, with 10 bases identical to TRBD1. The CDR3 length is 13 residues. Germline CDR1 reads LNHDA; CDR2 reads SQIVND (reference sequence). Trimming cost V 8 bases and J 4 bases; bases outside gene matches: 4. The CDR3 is CASARDRGTEAFF. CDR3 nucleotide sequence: TGTGCCAGTGCCCGGGACAGGGGCACTGAAGCTTTCTTT.

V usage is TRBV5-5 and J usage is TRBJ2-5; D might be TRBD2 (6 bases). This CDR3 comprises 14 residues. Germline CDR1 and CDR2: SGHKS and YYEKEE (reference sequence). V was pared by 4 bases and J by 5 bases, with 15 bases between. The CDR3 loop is CASSASAGGETQYF. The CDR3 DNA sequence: TGTGCCAGCAGCGCCTCAGCGGGCGGCGAGACCCAGTACTTC.

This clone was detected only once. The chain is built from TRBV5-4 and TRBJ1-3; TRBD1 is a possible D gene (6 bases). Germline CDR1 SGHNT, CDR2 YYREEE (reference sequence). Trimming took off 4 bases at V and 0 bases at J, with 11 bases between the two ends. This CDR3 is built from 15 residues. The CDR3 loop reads CASSRDTSSGNTIYF. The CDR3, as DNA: TGTGCCAGCAGCCGGGACACGAGCTCTGGAAACACCATATATTTT. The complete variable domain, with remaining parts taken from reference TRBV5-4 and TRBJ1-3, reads ETGVTQSPTHLIKTRGQQVTLRCSSQSGHNTVSWYQQALGQGPQFIFQYYREEENGRGNFPPRFSGLQFPNYSSELNVNALELDDSALYLCASSRDTSSGNTIYFGEGSWLTVV.